This entry lists 28 T cell receptor beta chains sequenced from one sample in a study of blood T cells in healthy people across ages. With a J-beta primer mix and a sample-barcoded 5' primer, a second PCR ran 7 to 11 cycles. A single record per CDR3 protein comes from TCRdb applying MiXCR to the 5' RACE reads. The sample carries some 1 million distinct CDR3 sequences, 45% recorded once. The material sequenced was blood. The receptor source for this set is a woman aged 60-70 years in good health.

The chain carries TRBV20-1 and TRBJ2-3; D is ambiguous. Germline CDR1 is DFQATT and CDR2 is SNEGSKA (reference sequence). CDR3 length: 14 residues. Trimming stripped 6 bases from V and 4 bases from J, with 17 bases between. The CDR3 region has the DNA TGCAGTGCCAAGGGTGGGCCGGCAGCAGATACGCAGTATTTT. It specifies CSAKGGPAADTQYF.

The chain carries TRBV11-2 and TRBJ2-3; D may be TRBD2 (6 bases). V was clipped by 7 bases and J by 6 bases, with 11 bases between them. Germline CDR1 and CDR2: SGHAT and FQNNGV. The CDR3 consists of 12 residues. CDR3 nucleotide sequence: TGTGCCAGCAAACCGGGGGACGATACGCAGTATTTT. It translates to CASKPGDDTQYF.

The chain uses TRBV4-2 and TRBJ1-1; 10 nucleotides agree with TRBD1. Germline lookup yields CDR1 LGHNA and CDR2 YNFKEQ. CDR3 length: 15 residues. J gave up 6 bases and V 3 bases, and 7 bases lay outside the gene matches. CDR3 sequence: CASSQGDRGHSEAFF. The CDR3 DNA reads TGTGCCAGCAGCCAGGGGGACAGGGGCCATTCTGAAGCTTTCTTT.

This clonotype occurred once. The chain carries TRBV12-3 or TRBV12-4 and TRBJ2-7; possibly TRBD1 for D (5 bases). The CDR3 runs 13 residues. V was shortened by 6 bases and J by 2 bases, with 11 bases between the two germline ends. The CDR3 coding sequence is TGTGCCAGCAGGACAGCCGCCGCCTACGAGCAGTACTTC. Its translation: CASRTAAAYEQYF.

This clonotype occurred a few times. The genes are TRBV9 and TRBJ2-7; D is undetermined. Germline-derived CDR1 and CDR2 are SGDLS and YYNGEE. Between the trimmed V and J ends, which lost 0 bases and 5 bases, there was a span of 12 bases. The CDR3 extends over 14 amino acids. CDR3 sequence: CASSVGAVLDEQYF. In DNA, the CDR3 is TGTGCCAGCAGCGTAGGGGCAGTTTTGGACGAGCAGTACTTC. Supplemented by reference TRBV9 and TRBJ2-7, the full variable domain reads DSGVTQTPKHLITATGQRVTLRCSPRSGDLSVYWYQQSLDQGLQFLIQYYNGEERAKGNILERFSAQQFPDLHSELNLSSLELGDSALYFCASSVGAVLDEQYFGPGTRLTVT.

This chain links TRBV7-8 with TRBJ2-7, with 7 positions matching TRBD1. V lost 3 bases, J lost 0 bases, and 11 bases stayed unmatched. Per the germline V gene, CDR1 is SGHVS and CDR2 is FQNEAQ. CDR3 size: 17 residues. The CDR3 DNA is TGTGCCAGCAGCTTGCTCAACAGGGGTCACGACTCCTACGAGCAGTACTTC. Its protein is CASSLLNRGHDSYEQYF.

The table lists this clonotype with a few counts. V gene TRBV7-9 combines with J gene TRBJ2-3; 8 bases map to TRBD2. The CDR3 is 15 residues long. Germline CDR1 SEHNR, CDR2 FQNEAQ (reference sequence). Losses at the gene ends were 5 bases for V and 6 bases for J; bases not matched to a gene: 10. CDR3 protein: CASSESGSRPDTQYF. The CDR3 nucleotides read TGTGCCAGCAGCGAAAGCGGGAGCCGCCCCGATACGCAGTATTTT. Drawing the rest from reference TRBV7-9 and TRBJ2-3, the complete variable domain is DTGVSQNPRHKITKRGQNVTFRCDPISEHNRLYWYRQTLGQGPEFLTYFQNEAQLEKSRLLSDRFSAERPKGSFSTLEIQRTEQGDSAMYLCASSESGSRPDTQYFGPGTRLTVL.

Concerning this clonotype: One end of the junction varies from germline; a read error may be responsible. The rearrangement links TRBV5-1 to TRBJ2-3; no clear D. Germline loops: CDR1 SGHRS, CDR2 YFSETQ. The CDR3 has 15 amino acids. CDR3 amino acids: CASSLEGSLTATQYF. The CDR3 nucleotides read TGCGCCAGCAGCTTGGAGGGCTCACTCACAGCTACGCAGTATTTT.

As for this clonotype: One junction end does not reproduce the germline sequence, and a read error may be involved. V usage is TRBV29-1 and J usage is TRBJ2-1, with D possibly matching TRBD2 (5 bases). Germline loops: CDR1 SQVTM, CDR2 ANQGSEA. The CDR3 contains 14 residues. In nucleotides, the CDR3 is TGCAGCGTCCAAAAGGACGGGATTGACGGGGAGCTGTTCTTC. Protein product: CSVQKDGIDGELFF.

The CDR3 DNA follows: TGTGCCAGCAGCAACTCCGTCGGGACTAGCGGGACCTACAATGAGCAGTTCTTC. Translation gives CASSNSVGTSGTYNEQFF. V and J are TRBV7-8 and TRBJ2-1; 13 bases agree with TRBD2. The CDR3 totals 18 residues. Germline V gives CDR1 SGHVS, CDR2 FQNEAQ. J lost 2 bases, V lost 5 bases, and 9 bases had no gene match.

This chain uses TRBV12-5 with TRBJ2-7, with 7 positions matching TRBD1. The ends lost 3 bases at V and 12 bases at J; junction bases unmatched: 8. This CDR3 has 12 amino acids. The germline gives CDR1 LGHNT, CDR2 FRNRAP. The CDR3 DNA reads as TGTGCTAGTGGTTTCGCTACAGGGGATCGGTACTTC. Translating gives CASGFATGDRYF.

This rearrangement joins TRBV9 to TRBJ1-4; D uncertain. The CDR3 length is 16 residues. Trimming cost V 4 bases and J 0 bases, with 13 bases left between them. The germline V gene has CDR1 SGDLS and CDR2 YYNGEE. CDR3 nucleotides: TGTGCCAGCAGCCAAAACTGGGCCGCAACTAATGAAAAACTGTTTTTT. This sequence encodes CASSQNWAATNEKLFF.

This clonotype showed up many times. V is TRBV7-2 and J is TRBJ2-7; D possibly matches TRBD1 or TRBD2 (6 bases each). Germline V gene sequence: CDR1 SGHTA, CDR2 FQGNSA. This CDR3 has 15 residues. V lost 5 bases and J lost 5, with 19 bases in between. The CDR3 DNA is TGTGCCAGCAGCCTAGGGGGGTCTTTTACGGACGAGCAGTACTTC. This gives the protein CASSLGGSFTDEQYF.

This clonotype has more than one count but fewer than ten. The gene calls are TRBV9 and TRBJ2-3; the D is unclear. V was shortened by 2 bases and J by 6 bases, with 13 bases between the two germline ends. This CDR3 comprises 14 residues. The germline V gene encodes CDR1 SGDLS and CDR2 YYNGEE. CDR3 residues: CASSVGRPLDTQYF. The CDR3 DNA reads TGTGCCAGCAGCGTCGGGCGCCCGTTGGATACGCAGTATTTT.

This clonotype was found a few times. The chain's CDR3 is CASQLTWTGEETQYF. The CDR3 bases are TGTGCCAGCCAGTTAACCTGGACAGGGGAAGAGACCCAGTACTTC. This sequence joins TRBV6-6 and TRBJ2-5; TRBD1 matches at 9 bases. CDR3 length: 15 amino acids. Trimming took 8 bases from V and 3 from J; bases not matched to a gene: 10. Germline assignment: CDR1 MNHNY and CDR2 SVGAGI (reference sequence).

Only a few counts were recorded for this clonotype. The chain uses TRBV20-1 and TRBJ1-1; possible D gene TRBD1, 5 bases. The CDR3 runs to 17 residues. Germline V gene sequence: CDR1 DFQATT, CDR2 SNEGSKA (reference sequence). V lost 1 base and J 4 bases, leaving 22 bases between the germline ends. The CDR3 reads CSARGQTRPTRGTEAFF. The CDR3 DNA reads as TGCAGTGCTAGAGGACAAACCAGACCGACGAGGGGCACTGAAGCTTTCTTT.

The CDR3 sequence is CASNPGGGSNEQFF. In DNA, the CDR3 is TGTGCCAGCAACCCTGGCGGAGGATCCAATGAGCAGTTCTTC. The gene calls are TRBV9 and TRBJ2-1; TRBD2 is a possible D gene (5 bases). Germline CDR1 and CDR2: SGDLS and YYNGEE. The germline V and J ends were trimmed by 6 bases and 6 bases, with 16 bases remaining between them. This CDR3 is built from 14 residues.

The table lists this clonotype with a few counts. The chain has TRBV10-2 and TRBJ1-2; TRBD1 matches 7 bases. The J segment lost 3 bases and the V segment lost 0 bases, leaving 1 base of the junction unmatched. The CDR3 is 14 amino acids. In germline, CDR1 is WSHSY, CDR2 SAAADI. CDR3 coding DNA: TGCGCCAGCAGTGAGTCTGACAGGGACTATGGCTACACCTTC. It yields the protein CASSESDRDYGYTF.

The chain uses TRBV10-3 and TRBJ1-4; D is ambiguous. CDR3 length: 16 residues. V lost 3 bases to trimming and J lost 0 bases, with 11 bases between them. Per the germline V gene, CDR1 is ENHRY and CDR2 is SYGVKD. DNA of the CDR3: TGTGCCATCAGTGAAGGAGCCCCAACAACTAATGAAAAACTGTTTTTT. This gives the protein CAISEGAPTTNEKLFF.

In this sample, this clonotype turned up a few times. The V call is TRBV2, the J call TRBJ2-7, with D possibly called TRBD1 or TRBD2 (7 bases each). CDR3 length: 12 residues. Looked up from germline, CDR1 is SNHLY and CDR2 is FYNNEI. The CDR3: CAGRAGGNEQYF. The CDR3 nucleotides read TGTGCAGGGAGGGCAGGGGGGAACGAGCAGTACTTC.

In its sample, this clonotype was seen many times. This chain uses TRBV11-2 with TRBJ1-2; a possible D gene is TRBD1 (5 bases). Per the germline V gene, CDR1 is SGHAT and CDR2 is FQNNGV. CDR3 length: 16 residues. V was cut by 5 bases and J by 4 bases, with 20 bases left in between. The CDR3 nucleotides are TGTGCCAGCAGCCGCGGCGGGGGAGCCATGCTCTATGGCTACACCTTC. Protein product: CASSRGGGAMLYGYTF.

Comments on this clonotype: A much larger clonotype is one base distant, so this may be a read error. This chain uses TRBV12-3 or TRBV12-4 with TRBJ1-2; 8 positions match TRBD1. CDR3 length equals 16 residues. The CDR3 loop is CASRPGTGHHLYDYTF. CDR3 nucleotide sequence: TGTGCCAGCAGACCCGGGACAGGACATCATCTTTATGACTACACCTTC.

The gene calls are TRBV20-1 and TRBJ2-1; D is uncertain. The CDR3 contains 10 residues. V was trimmed by 3 bases and J by 9 bases, leaving 6 bases between them. CDR1 is DFQATT, CDR2 SNEGSKA, per germline (reference sequence). The CDR3 region is CSASDFEQFF. The CDR3 nucleotides are TGCAGTGCTAGTGACTTTGAGCAGTTCTTC.

A few counts support this clonotype. In nucleotides, the CDR3 is TGTGCCAGCAGCCGCCCGGGACTAGCGGGAGACAATGAGCAGTTCTTC. This codes for CASSRPGLAGDNEQFF. The genes are TRBV7-6 and TRBJ2-1; 14 bases align to TRBD2. The trim removed 5 bases at V and 5 bases at J, leaving 5 bases unmatched. Germline CDR1 reads SGHVS; CDR2 reads FNYEAQ. This CDR3 is built from 16 residues.

V gene TRBV12-3 or TRBV12-4 combines with J gene TRBJ2-5; 14 nucleotides agree with TRBD2. The CDR3 covers 17 residues. V trimming: 6 bases; J trimming: 11 bases; junction bases outside the gene matches: 17. This chain's CDR3 is CASSPMGLAGVYNEQYF. Here the CDR3 DNA reads TGTGCCAGCAGCCCGATGGGACTAGCGGGGGTCTACAATGAGCAGTACTTC.

Only a few counts were recorded for this clonotype. The V gene is TRBV5-1, the J gene TRBJ2-7, with 12 bases aligning to TRBD2. With 5 bases clipped from V and 0 bases from J, the junction kept 9 bases outside the gene matches. Germline CDR1 SGHRS, CDR2 YFSETQ. This CDR3 is built from 17 residues. The CDR3 region has the DNA TGCGCCAGCAGACCTGGGACTAGCGGGTATTACTCCTACGAGCAGTACTTC. Residues: CASRPGTSGYYSYEQYF.

This clonotype appeared many times. This chain uses TRBV7-2 with TRBJ2-7, with 8 bases identical to TRBD1. Germline V gives CDR1 SGHTA, CDR2 FQGNSA. J gave up 1 base and V 2 bases, and 1 base lay outside the gene matches. The CDR3 runs to 14 residues. CDR3: CASSLQGASYEQYF. The DNA for the CDR3 is TGTGCCAGCAGCTTACAGGGGGCATCCTACGAGCAGTACTTC.

This clonotype has only a few counts. The chain carries TRBV3-1 and TRBJ2-3; D may match TRBD1 or TRBD2 (9 bases each). Per the germline V gene, CDR1 is LGHDT and CDR2 is YNNKEL (reference sequence). The CDR3 contains 17 residues. The V end lost 4 bases, the J end lost 14 bases, and 31 bases lay between the germline ends. The CDR3 is CASSLGTGKSPGTSWYF. DNA for the CDR3: TGTGCCAGCAGCCTAGGGACAGGGAAAAGTCCCGGGACTAGCTGGTATTTT.